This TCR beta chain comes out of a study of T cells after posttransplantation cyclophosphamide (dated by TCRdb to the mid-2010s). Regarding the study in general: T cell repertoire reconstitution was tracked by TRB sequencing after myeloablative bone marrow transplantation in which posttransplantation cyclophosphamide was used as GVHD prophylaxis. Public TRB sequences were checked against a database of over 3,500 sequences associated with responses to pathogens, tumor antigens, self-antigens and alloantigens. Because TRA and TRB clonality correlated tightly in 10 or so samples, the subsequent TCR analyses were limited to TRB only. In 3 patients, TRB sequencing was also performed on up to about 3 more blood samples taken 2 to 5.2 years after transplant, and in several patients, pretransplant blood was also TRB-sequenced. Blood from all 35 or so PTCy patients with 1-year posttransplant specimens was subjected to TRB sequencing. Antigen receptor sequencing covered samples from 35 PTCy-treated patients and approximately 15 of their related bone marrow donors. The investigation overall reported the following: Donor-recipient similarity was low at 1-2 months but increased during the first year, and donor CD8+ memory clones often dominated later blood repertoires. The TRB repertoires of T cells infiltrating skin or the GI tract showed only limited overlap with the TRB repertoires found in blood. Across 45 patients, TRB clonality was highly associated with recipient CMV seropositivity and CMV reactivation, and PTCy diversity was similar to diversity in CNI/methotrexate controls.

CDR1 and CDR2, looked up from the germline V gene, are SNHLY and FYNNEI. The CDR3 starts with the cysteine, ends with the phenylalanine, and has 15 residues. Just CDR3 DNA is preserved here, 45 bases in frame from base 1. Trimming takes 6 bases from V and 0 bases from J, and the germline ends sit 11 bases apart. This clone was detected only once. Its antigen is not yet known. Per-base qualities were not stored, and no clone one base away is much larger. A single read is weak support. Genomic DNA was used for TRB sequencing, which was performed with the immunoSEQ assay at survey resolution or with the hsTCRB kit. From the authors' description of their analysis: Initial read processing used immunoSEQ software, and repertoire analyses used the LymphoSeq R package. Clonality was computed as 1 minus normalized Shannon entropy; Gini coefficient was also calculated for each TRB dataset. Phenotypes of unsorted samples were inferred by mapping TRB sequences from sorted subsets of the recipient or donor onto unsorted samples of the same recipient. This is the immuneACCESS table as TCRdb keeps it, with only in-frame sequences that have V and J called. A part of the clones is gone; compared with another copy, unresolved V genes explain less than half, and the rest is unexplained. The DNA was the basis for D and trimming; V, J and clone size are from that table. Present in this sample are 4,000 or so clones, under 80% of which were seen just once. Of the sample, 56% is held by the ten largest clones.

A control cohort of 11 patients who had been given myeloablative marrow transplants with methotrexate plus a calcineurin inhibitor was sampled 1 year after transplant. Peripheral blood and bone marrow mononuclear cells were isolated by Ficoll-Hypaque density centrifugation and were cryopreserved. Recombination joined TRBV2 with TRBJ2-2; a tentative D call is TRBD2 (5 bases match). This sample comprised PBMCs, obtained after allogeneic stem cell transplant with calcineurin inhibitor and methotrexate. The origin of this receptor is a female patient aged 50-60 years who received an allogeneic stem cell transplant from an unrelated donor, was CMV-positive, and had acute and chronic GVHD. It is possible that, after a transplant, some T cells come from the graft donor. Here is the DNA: TGTGCCAGCAGGGGAGCGGTCACGAACACCGGGGAGCTGTTTTTT. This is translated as CASRGAVTNTGELFF.